This TCR beta chain was sequenced during a study of CD8+CD57+ T cells in acquired aplastic anemia. Turning to the study itself: CD4+ and CD8+ cells, once sorted, gave DNA averaging about 3 ug.

The V gene's germline CDR1 is SGDLS and CDR2 YYNGEE. This CDR3 is built from 12 residues. A remark on this clonotype: What it recognizes is unknown. One end of the junction fails to match germline, which may point to a read error.

Genomic DNA acted as the template from which TCR beta VDJ combination and CDR3 sequence profiling were carried out. MiXCR, applied by TCRdb to the reads, yields one record per CDR3 protein. The table lists around 210,000 distinct CDR3 sequences, approximately 60% of them singletons. Patients included in sequencing had previously demonstrated CD8+CD57+ cell expansion by flow cytometry. Blood came from patients not yet given any therapy. Study findings and constraints: Significance was not reached for CD8+ Simpson's diversity between patients and controls. The number of CD8+ CDR3 sequences shared by patients and controls was approximately 30.

The source of this sequence is a human donor with aplastic anemia. This rearrangement joins TRBV9 to TRBJ2-3; D is unclear. Sequenced input: sorted CD4+, CD8+, or CD8+CD57+ T cells (not recorded which) from PBMCs. The CDR3 sequence: CAGSAVGDTQYF. Written as DNA, the CDR3 is TGTGCCGGCAGCGCGGTGGGGGATACGCAGTATTTT.